A selection of T cell receptor beta chains follows, all from one sample in a study of T cells in Graves' hyperthyroidism and ophthalmopathy. TCRdb re-called the multiplex PCR reads with MiXCR, one entry per CDR3 protein. The sample contains under 700,000 distinct CDR3 sequences, 16% of which appear only once. The sample was blood. All receptors derive from a woman aged 18-30 years with Graves' hyperthyroidism. The conserved cysteine and the conserved F or W are not part of the CDR3 here. Size values are once, few and many counts, or a class for expanded clones, and some rows have none.

v_gene	abundance	j_gene	CDR3aa
TRBV4-2	few	TRBJ2-1	ASSQEVLAGEKFREQF
TRBV30	.	TRBJ2-5	AWDPGTVQETQY
TRBV5-1	few	TRBJ2-7	ASSSQGDYEQY
TRBV20-1	few	TRBJ2-2	SAPQTGELF
TRBV11-2	many	TRBJ2-3	ASSLFSDTQY
TRBV20-1	many	TRBJ2-1	SARGIWTENDNEQF
TRBV20-1	many	TRBJ2-1	SARVALLSGRYNEQF
TRBV28	many	TRBJ2-5	ASGKETQY
TRBV7-2	.	TRBJ2-5	ASSSPGWATQY
TRBV12-3/TRBV12-4	many	TRBJ2-5	ASSFSLAETVTETQY
TRBV29-1	.	TRBJ2-5	SVGLAEYQETQY
TRBV5-5	many	TRBJ2-1	ASSLDSATYNEQF
TRBV5-1	few	TRBJ1-1	ASRSAGAGEAF
TRBV20-1	few	TRBJ2-7	SASWMGEQY
TRBV5-1	.	TRBJ1-3	ASSQNPQASSGNTIY
TRBV9	few	TRBJ2-2	ASSVGTITNTGELF
TRBV12-3/TRBV12-4	few	TRBJ1-1	ASSFNREAF
TRBV4-3	.	TRBJ1-6	ASSQTPGQGYSPLH
TRBV2	many	TRBJ1-2	ASSVGEGYT
TRBV20-1	few	TRBJ2-1	SARAPGRGHYYNEQF
TRBV6-9	.	TRBJ2-3	ASSSGAGGVTDTQY
TRBV5-1	many	TRBJ2-1	ASSLVGGHEQF
TRBV10-3	many	TRBJ1-1	ATRREVGNTEAF
TRBV20-1	few	TRBJ2-2	SKQGYTGELF
TRBV24-1	.	TRBJ2-2	ATSDQTRAGELF
TRBV6-2/TRBV6-3	.	TRBJ2-7	ASRPDFSYEQY
TRBV12-3/TRBV12-4	many	TRBJ1-2	ASSTGDSFNYGYT
TRBV4-1	.	TRBJ1-2	ASSQDGGAGGYT
TRBV11-3	many	TRBJ2-1	ASSLGSGGAGNEQF
TRBV12-3/TRBV12-4	.	TRBJ1-2	ASTIKGNYGYT
TRBV5-1	.	TRBJ2-5	ASSYIRGETQY
TRBV20-1	few	TRBJ1-5	SARSGARQPQH
TRBV20-1	.	TRBJ2-7	RIEAGTGDYEQY
TRBV6-1	many	TRBJ2-1	ASSYQGQYVYNEQF
TRBV18	many	TRBJ2-5	ASSRDSQETQY
TRBV25-1	.	TRBJ1-1	ASSLSMGRGGTEAF
TRBV7-9	few	TRBJ2-1	ASSRGRDPNEQF
TRBV28	few	TRBJ2-2	ASGSPNTGELF
TRBV2	many	TRBJ2-3	ASTGAGASDTQY
TRBV6-1	many	TRBJ2-5	ASSPGTTRGETQY